Shown below are 13 T cell receptor beta chains from a single sample sequenced in a study of cytomegalovirus exposure and HLA in healthy donors. The study ran its PCR with 60 Vbeta and 13 Jbeta primers. The protocol was immunoSEQ multiplex PCR, while the TCRdb copy is restricted to in-frame clones and leaves out a portion. This listing includes 150,000 to 250,000 clones. The sequenced material came from PBMCs. Every receptor here comes from a boy aged 5-17 years in good health and CMV-seronegative.

This chain connects TRBV19 to TRBJ2-5; 11 bases match TRBD2. Germline V gives CDR1 LNHDA, CDR2 SQIVND (reference sequence). V shed 4 bases and J 4 bases; nucleotides not matched to a gene: 2. The CDR3 runs to 14 residues. The CDR3 here is CASSNGLAGETQYF. Here the CDR3 DNA reads TGTGCCAGTAGTAACGGACTAGCGGGAGAGACCCAGTACTTC.

The rearrangement uses TRBV13 and TRBJ2-7, with 11 nucleotides matching TRBD2. The CDR3 covers 15 residues. Germline CDR1 PRHDT, CDR2 FYEKMQ (reference sequence). V lost 6 bases to trimming and J lost 4 bases; unmatched junction nucleotides: 8. The CDR3 protein is CASSSTSGGVYEQYF. Here the CDR3 DNA reads TGTGCCAGCAGTTCCACTAGCGGGGGCGTTTACGAGCAGTACTTC.

The J gene is TRBJ2-1, the V gene TRBV5-1; 15 bases are shared with TRBD2. CDR1 and CDR2 from the germline V gene are SGHRS and YFSETQ. The length of the CDR3 is 18 residues. V dropped 2 bases and J dropped 2; count of bases not matched to a gene: 5. In nucleotides, the CDR3 is TGCGCCAGCAGCTTACAGGGACTAGCGGGGGGAACCTACAATGAGCAGTTCTTC. Amino acids: CASSLQGLAGGTYNEQFF.

The chain combines TRBV11-2 with TRBJ2-1; maybe TRBD2 (6 bases). Germline V gene lookup returns CDR1 SGHAT and CDR2 FQNNGV. With 5 bases removed from V and 5 bases from J, the gap between germline ends came to 25 bases. This CDR3 is built from 18 residues. The CDR3 DNA sequence: TGTGCCAGCAGCCCCCCGGCGACGTGGGGGGTTACAGACAATGAGCAGTTCTTC. The encoded protein is CASSPPATWGVTDNEQFF. Based on the CDR3 plus reference TRBV11-2 and TRBJ2-1, the full variable domain is EAGVAQSPRYKIIEKRQSVAFWCNPISGHATLYWYQQILGQGPKLLIQFQNNGVVDDSQLPKDRFSAERLKGVDSTLKIQPAKLEDSAVYLCASSPPATWGVTDNEQFFGPGTRLTVL.

The rearrangement uses TRBV9 and TRBJ2-3, with a possible D match to TRBD1 (6 bases). V was pared by 6 bases and J by 2 bases, with 13 bases between. The CDR3 has 14 amino acids. CDR1 and CDR2 (germline): SGDLS, YYNGEE. CDR3 coding DNA: TGTGCCAGCACCCAGACAGGTACCACAGATACGCAGTATTTT. This encodes CASTQTGTTDTQYF.

This chain joins TRBV5-6 and TRBJ2-1; perhaps TRBD2 as D (5 bases). This CDR3 region has 14 residues. Trimming took 1 base from V and 15 from J, leaving 20 bases between them. The V gene's germline CDR1 is SGHDT and CDR2 YYEEEE. The CDR3 coding sequence is TGTGCCAGCAGCTTGCGTGGAGGATTTGGTCTAAGGTTCTTC. Amino acid sequence: CASSLRGGFGLRFF.

V and J are TRBV10-3 and TRBJ1-2; 9 nucleotides agree with TRBD1. This CDR3 is built from 16 residues. J lost 6 bases, V lost 0 bases, and 8 bases had no gene match. Per the germline V gene, CDR1 is ENHRY and CDR2 is SYGVKD. The CDR3 DNA sequence: TGTGCCATCAGTGAGTCATTGGACAGGGGCTGGAATGGCTACACCTTC. This codes for CAISESLDRGWNGYTF.

The chain recombines TRBV5-4 with TRBJ2-7; no definite D call. The germline gives CDR1 SGHNT, CDR2 YYREEE (reference sequence). Deletions cut 2 bases from V and 4 bases from J, with 13 bases between. This CDR3 spans 14 amino acids. The CDR3 region has the DNA TGTGCCAGCAGCTTAGGAGTACCCCGATACGAGCAGTACTTC. This encodes CASSLGVPRYEQYF. Complete variable domain (other parts from reference TRBV5-4 and TRBJ2-7): ETGVTQSPTHLIKTRGQQVTLRCSSQSGHNTVSWYQQALGQGPQFIFQYYREEENGRGNFPPRFSGLQFPNYSSELNVNALELDDSALYLCASSLGVPRYEQYFGPGTRLTVT.

The chain is built from TRBV18 and TRBJ1-4, with D perhaps TRBD1 (6 bases). The germline V gene has CDR1 KGHSH and CDR2 LQKENI. V shed 6 bases and J shed 4 bases, with 12 bases lying between them. The CDR3 runs 14 residues. The CDR3 DNA sequence: TGTGCCAGCTCGTCGACAGGCCTTAATGAAAAACTGTTTTTT. Translation: CASSSTGLNEKLFF. Full variable domain (rest looked up from reference TRBV18 and TRBJ1-4): NAGVMQNPRHLVRRRGQEARLRCSPMKGHSHVYWYRQLPEEGLKFMVYLQKENIIDESGMPKERFSAEFPKEGPSILRIQQVVRGDSAAYFCASSSTGLNEKLFFGSGTQLSVL.

The J gene is TRBJ2-3, the V gene TRBV5-6; D perhaps matches TRBD2 (7 bases). CDR3 length: 16 residues. Per germline, CDR1 SGHDT and CDR2 YYEEEE. V was pared by 4 bases and J by 3 bases, with 18 bases between. CDR3 residues: CASSLLGGPGTDTQYF. The CDR3 bases are TGTGCCAGCAGCCTCTTGGGGGGGCCGGGAACAGATACGCAGTATTTT.

The chain uses TRBV11-2 and TRBJ2-3; no clear D. This CDR3 has 13 amino acids. The germline gives CDR1 SGHAT, CDR2 FQNNGV. V gave up 7 bases and J gave up 5 bases, with 13 bases separating them. The CDR3 sequence: CASTRDPGDTQYF. DNA for the CDR3: TGTGCCAGCACCCGTGACCCGGGAGATACGCAGTATTTT.

The rearrangement joins TRBV6-6 to TRBJ2-7; D perhaps matches TRBD1 (5 bases). V lost 4 bases and J 3 bases, leaving 10 bases between the germline ends. Germline assignment: CDR1 MNHNY and CDR2 SVGAGI (reference sequence). CDR3 length: 13 amino acids. The CDR3 loop is CASSLGRDYEQYF. CDR3 nucleotide sequence: TGTGCCAGCAGTTTAGGCAGGGACTACGAGCAGTACTTC.

The chain has TRBV30 and TRBJ1-2; 7 bases are a match to TRBD1. The V gene's germline CDR1 is GTSNPN and CDR2 SVGIG (reference sequence). The CDR3 is made up of 13 amino acids. V shed 4 bases and J 5 bases; nucleotides not matched to a gene: 7. The DNA of the CDR3 is TGTGCCTGGACCGGACAGGTTGATTATGGCTACACCTTC. Protein product: CAWTGQVDYGYTF.